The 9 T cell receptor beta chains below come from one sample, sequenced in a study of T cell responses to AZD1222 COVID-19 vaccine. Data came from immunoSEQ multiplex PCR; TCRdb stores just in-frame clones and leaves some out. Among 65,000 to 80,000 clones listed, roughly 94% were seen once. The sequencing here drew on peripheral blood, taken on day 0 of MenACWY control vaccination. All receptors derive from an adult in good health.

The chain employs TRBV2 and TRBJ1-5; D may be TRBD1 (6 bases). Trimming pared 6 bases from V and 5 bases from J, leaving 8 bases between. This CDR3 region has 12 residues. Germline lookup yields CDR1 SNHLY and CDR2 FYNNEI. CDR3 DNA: TGTGCCAGCAGCTGGACAGATCAGCCCCAGCATTTT. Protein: CASSWTDQPQHF.

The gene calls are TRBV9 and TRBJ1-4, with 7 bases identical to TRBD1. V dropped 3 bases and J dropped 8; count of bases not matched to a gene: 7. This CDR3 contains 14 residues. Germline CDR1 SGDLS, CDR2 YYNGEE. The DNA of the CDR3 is TGTGCCAGCAGCGGACGGGACAGCGGGGAAAAACTGTTTTTT. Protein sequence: CASSGRDSGEKLFF.

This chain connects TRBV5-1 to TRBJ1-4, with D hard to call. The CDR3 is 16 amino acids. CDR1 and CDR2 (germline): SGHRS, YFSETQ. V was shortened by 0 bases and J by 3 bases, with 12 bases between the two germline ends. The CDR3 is CASSLDAGTSNEKLFF. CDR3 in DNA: TGCGCCAGCAGCTTGGATGCGGGCACCTCTAATGAAAAACTGTTTTTT.

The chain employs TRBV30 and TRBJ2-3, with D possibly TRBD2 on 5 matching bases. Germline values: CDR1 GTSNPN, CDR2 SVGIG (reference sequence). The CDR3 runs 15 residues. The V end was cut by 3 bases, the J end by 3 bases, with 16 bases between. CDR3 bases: TGTGCCTGGAGGATGGCGGGCAGGCTGACAGATACGCAGTATTTT. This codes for CAWRMAGRLTDTQYF. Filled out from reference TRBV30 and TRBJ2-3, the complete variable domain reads SQTIHQWPATLVQPVGSPLSLECTVEGTSNPNLYWYRQAAGRGLQLLFYSVGIGQISSEVPQNLSASRPQDRQFILSSKKLLLSDSGFYLCAWRMAGRLTDTQYFGPGTRLTVL.

The CDR3 is CSVEADKSYEQYF. The DNA for the CDR3 is TGCAGCGTTGAGGCAGATAAGTCCTACGAGCAGTACTTC. V is TRBV29-1 and J is TRBJ2-7; no clear D. The germline V and J ends were trimmed by 3 bases and 1 base, with 10 bases remaining between them. The CDR3 runs to 13 residues. CDR1 is SQVTM, CDR2 ANQGSEA, per germline.

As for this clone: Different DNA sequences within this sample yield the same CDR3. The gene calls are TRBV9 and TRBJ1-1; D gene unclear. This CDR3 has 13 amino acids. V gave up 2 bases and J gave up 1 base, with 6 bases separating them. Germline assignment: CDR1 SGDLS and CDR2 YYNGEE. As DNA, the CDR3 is TGTGCCAGCAGCGTCAAGGGGAACACTGAAGCTTTCTTT. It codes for CASSVKGNTEAFF.

The DNA for the CDR3 is TGTGCCAGCAAAACAGGGTTTGGAGGGAACACTGAAGCTTTCTTT. Its protein product is CASKTGFGGNTEAFF. The chain is built from TRBV27 and TRBJ1-1; weak D call: TRBD1 (6 bases). There are 15 residues in the CDR3. Germline V gene sequence: CDR1 MNHEY, CDR2 SMNVEV (reference sequence). V was trimmed by 7 bases and J by 1 base, leaving 16 bases between them.

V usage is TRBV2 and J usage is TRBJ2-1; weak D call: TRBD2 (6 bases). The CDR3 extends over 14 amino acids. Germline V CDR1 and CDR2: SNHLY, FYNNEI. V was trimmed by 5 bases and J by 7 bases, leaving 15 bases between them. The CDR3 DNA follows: TGTGCCAGCAGTCGGGACTCCCCCCGAAATGAGCAGTTCTTC. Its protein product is CASSRDSPRNEQFF.

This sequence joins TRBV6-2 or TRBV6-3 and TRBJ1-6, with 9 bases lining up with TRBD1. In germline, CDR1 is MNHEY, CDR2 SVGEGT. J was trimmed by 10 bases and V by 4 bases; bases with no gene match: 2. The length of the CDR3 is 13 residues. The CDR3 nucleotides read TGTGCCAGCAGTTGGACAGGGGCCTCACCCCTCCACTTT. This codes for CASSWTGASPLHF.